This passage covers 28 T cell receptor beta chains from one sample sequenced in a study of response to subunit inactivated influenza vaccine. TCRdb itself ran the RT-PCR reads through MiXCR, one entry per CDR3 protein. The sample has 650,000 to 800,000 distinct CDR3 sequences; around 13% are singletons. This material consisted of PBMCs from blood, taken about 14 days before vaccination. These receptors were taken from a man aged 45 to 65 who received an inactivated influenza vaccine.

This clonotype was counted between two and nine times. The chain combines TRBV7-2 with TRBJ2-2; 7 nucleotides agree with TRBD2. Unmatched junction bases numbered 3, after V lost 1 base and J lost 1 base. The CDR3 loop spans 16 amino acids. CDR1 and CDR2 from the germline V gene are SGHTA and FQGNSA. CDR3 in amino acids: CASSLGASGNTGELFF. In DNA, the CDR3 is TGTGCCAGCAGCTTAGGTGCTAGCGGGAACACCGGGGAGCTGTTTTTT.

This clonotype was seen only a few times. The genes are TRBV15 and TRBJ1-5; D is undetermined. Germline loops: CDR1 LNHNV, CDR2 YYDKDF (reference sequence). The CDR3 is 16 amino acids. V shed 9 bases and J shed 0 bases, with 18 bases lying between them. CDR3 sequence: CATGSGQPYSNQPQHF. The CDR3, as DNA: TGTGCCACTGGTTCCGGGCAGCCCTATAGCAATCAGCCCCAGCATTTT.

This clonotype was counted between two and nine times. The chain joins TRBV6-2 or TRBV6-3 to TRBJ1-2; D remains unclear. The CDR3 length is 13 residues. The germline gives CDR1 MNHEY, CDR2 SVGEGT. Trimming shortened V by 6 bases and J by 5 bases, and 13 bases separated the two germline ends. The CDR3: CASRTLDGYGYTF. The CDR3 DNA reads as TGTGCCAGCAGAACTTTGGACGGATATGGCTACACCTTC.

This clonotype was recorded at least ten times. This chain uses TRBV5-1 with TRBJ1-5; tentative D call: TRBD1 (5 bases). This CDR3 region has 14 residues. V shed 2 bases and J shed 4 bases, with 10 bases lying between them. Germline values: CDR1 SGHRS, CDR2 YFSETQ. In DNA, the CDR3 is TGCGCCAGCAGCTTTGGGGCAGGGAATCAGCCCCAGCATTTT. Translated, it gives CASSFGAGNQPQHF. The whole variable domain, remainder taken from reference TRBV5-1 and TRBJ1-5, is KAGVTQTPRYLIKTRGQQVTLSCSPISGHRSVSWYQQTPGQGLQFLFEYFSETQRNKGNFPGRFSGRQFSNSRSEMNVSTLELGDSALYLCASSFGAGNQPQHFGDGTRLSIL.

This clonotype has just a few counts. CDR3 amino acids: CASSRPGQEKAFF. CDR3 DNA sequence: TGTGCCAGCAGCCGCCCCGGGCAGGAGAAAGCTTTCTTT. The chain employs TRBV27 and TRBJ1-1; no reliable D call. V shed 6 bases and J shed 9 bases, with 17 bases lying between them. Germline values: CDR1 MNHEY, CDR2 SMNVEV (reference sequence). This CDR3 region has 13 residues.

The chain links TRBV20-1 to TRBJ2-5, with 7 nucleotides matching TRBD1. Germline-derived CDR1 and CDR2 are DFQATT and SNEGSKA (reference sequence). The CDR3 length is 14 residues. V lost 3 bases and J lost 5; bases outside the gene matches: 9. The CDR3 region is CSASGRGLDETQYF. Here the CDR3 DNA reads TGCAGTGCTAGCGGTAGGGGGCTTGACGAGACCCAGTACTTC.

This clonotype was seen a few times. The rearrangement uses TRBV12-3 or TRBV12-4 and TRBJ2-7, with 10 positions matching TRBD1. The CDR3 extends over 16 amino acids. Losses at the gene ends were 5 bases for V and 0 bases for J; bases not matched to a gene: 7. DNA for the CDR3: TGTGCCAGCAGTCCTGGGACAGGGGTTCTCTCCTACGAGCAGTACTTC. Amino acid sequence: CASSPGTGVLSYEQYF.

This clonotype has more than one count but fewer than ten. The chain has TRBV10-2 and TRBJ2-3; either TRBD1 or TRBD2 may fit D (5 bases each). Trimming took off 3 bases at V and 1 base at J, with 14 bases between the two ends. The CDR3 totals 16 residues. From germline, CDR1 is WSHSY and CDR2 SAAADI. CDR3 loop: CASSDTPGRGTDTQYF. CDR3 coding DNA: TGCGCCAGCAGTGACACGCCGGGGCGGGGCACAGATACGCAGTATTTT.

The chain joins TRBV20-1 to TRBJ1-5, with D perhaps TRBD1 (5 bases). This CDR3 spans 14 amino acids. Germline V gene sequence: CDR1 DFQATT, CDR2 SNEGSKA (reference sequence). V dropped 7 bases and J dropped 6 bases, with 19 bases sitting between them. In DNA form, the CDR3 reads TGCAGTGTAAAGGGACCGACATCGGTTCAGCCCCAGCATTTT. Its protein is CSVKGPTSVQPQHF.

This clonotype was counted only a few times. V is TRBV3-1 and J is TRBJ2-1; 16 bases align to TRBD2. CDR1 and CDR2 from the germline V gene are LGHDT and YNNKEL (reference sequence). The CDR3 spans 18 residues. The V segment lost 4 bases and the J segment 4 bases; nucleotides outside the gene matches: 7. The DNA for the CDR3 is TGTGCCAGCAGCCCGAGGGGACTAGCGGGGGGGCTATACAATGAGCAGTTCTTC. Translating gives CASSPRGLAGGLYNEQFF.

This chain connects TRBV4-1 to TRBJ2-3; TRBD2 aligns across 9 bases. The CDR3 runs 18 residues. Germline-derived CDR1 and CDR2 are MGHRA and YSYEKL. V was pared by 3 bases and J by 1 base, with 11 bases of the junction left unmatched. In DNA form, the CDR3 reads TGCGCCAGCAGCCAGGGTCACCAAGCGGGGGGAGGCACAGATACGCAGTATTTT. It specifies CASSQGHQAGGGTDTQYF.

The chain uses TRBV6-1 and TRBJ1-2; 10 bases are a match to TRBD1. Germline V gene lookup returns CDR1 MNHNS and CDR2 SASEGT. V dropped 6 bases and J dropped 4; count of bases not matched to a gene: 2. The CDR3 runs 13 residues. The CDR3 is CASRGQGSYGYTF. In DNA, the CDR3 is TGTGCCAGCAGGGGACAGGGGTCCTATGGCTACACCTTC.

This clonotype has a handful of counts. This chain joins TRBV6-2 or TRBV6-3 and TRBJ2-7; 7 nucleotides match TRBD1. V lost 6 bases to trimming and J lost 7 bases; unmatched junction nucleotides: 15. The CDR3 spans 15 residues. CDR1 and CDR2 (germline): MNHEY, SVGEGT. CDR3 bases: TGTGCCAGCAGACAACCCGACAGGGCAGAACCGGAGCAGTACTTC. This sequence encodes CASRQPDRAEPEQYF.

This clonotype has ten or more counts. The chain links TRBV6-2 or TRBV6-3 to TRBJ2-3; 10 nucleotides align to TRBD1. V dropped 4 bases and J dropped 5; count of bases not matched to a gene: 9. Germline lookup yields CDR1 MNHEY and CDR2 SVGEGT. This CDR3 spans 16 amino acids. Here the CDR3 reads CASSSLRTGGRDTQYF. Written as DNA, the CDR3 is TGTGCCAGCAGTTCCCTCAGGACAGGGGGACGAGATACGCAGTATTTT.

At least ten counts were recorded for this clonotype. The gene calls are TRBV7-2 and TRBJ2-1; the match to TRBD2 covers 9 bases. This CDR3 comprises 15 residues. Germline V gene lookup returns CDR1 SGHTA and CDR2 FQGNSA. V shed 6 bases and J 4 bases; nucleotides not matched to a gene: 7. The CDR3 reads CASRVGLARYNEQFF. The DNA for the CDR3 is TGTGCCAGCAGAGTAGGACTAGCGAGATACAATGAGCAGTTCTTC.

This clonotype was detected a few times. V is TRBV6-2 or TRBV6-3 and J is TRBJ1-1; D is uncertain. V was cut by 2 bases and J by 6 bases, with 28 bases left in between. The CDR3 contains 19 residues. Looked up from germline, CDR1 is MNHEY and CDR2 is SVGEGT. The CDR3 nucleotides are TGTGCCAGCAGTTACCCAGCCCGGTCCGCGACACCGAGGCGCCCTGAAGCTTTCTTT. Its translation: CASSYPARSATPRRPEAFF.

This clonotype was seen more than once but under ten times. The chain carries TRBV12-3 or TRBV12-4 and TRBJ2-1; the D is unclear. V dropped 3 bases and J dropped 2 bases, with 11 bases sitting between them. The CDR3 covers 15 residues. Here the CDR3 reads CASSFGFMAYNEQFF. In DNA form, the CDR3 reads TGTGCCAGCAGTTTCGGGTTCATGGCCTACAATGAGCAGTTCTTC.

In this sample, this clonotype turned up a few times. The chain uses TRBV11-2 and TRBJ2-5; TRBD1 might be the D (5 bases). Per germline, CDR1 SGHAT and CDR2 FQNNGV. This CDR3 contains 19 residues. V was pared by 1 base and J by 4 bases, with 25 bases between. This chain's CDR3 is CASSLGKPSRALVAETQYF. DNA of the CDR3: TGTGCCAGCAGCTTAGGAAAGCCCAGCAGGGCCTTAGTCGCAGAGACCCAGTACTTC.

The V gene is TRBV7-9, the J gene TRBJ2-5, with 7 bases matching TRBD1. The CDR3 extends over 16 amino acids. V lost 5 bases and J lost 3; bases outside the gene matches: 12. From germline, CDR1 is SEHNR and CDR2 FQNEAQ (reference sequence). This chain's CDR3 is CASSPPTGREKETQYF. CDR3 nucleotides: TGTGCCAGCAGCCCTCCGACAGGGCGTGAAAAAGAGACCCAGTACTTC.

This clonotype has at least ten counts. DNA for the CDR3: TGTGCCAGCAGCTTGTCCCAGGGGACCTCCACTGAAGCTTTCTTT. Translating gives CASSLSQGTSTEAFF. The gene calls are TRBV5-5 and TRBJ1-1; D is possibly TRBD1 (6 bases). The germline V and J ends were trimmed by 1 base and 4 bases, with 14 bases remaining between them. The CDR3 spans 15 residues. CDR1 and CDR2 (germline): SGHKS, YYEKEE (reference sequence).

This clonotype was seen more than once but under ten times. As DNA, the CDR3 is TGTGCCACTTCATACCGGGCAGGGTCGTACGAGCAGTACTTC. This encodes CATSYRAGSYEQYF. J is TRBJ2-7 and V is TRBV14; maybe TRBD1 (5 bases). CDR3 length: 14 residues. Germline values: CDR1 SGHDN, CDR2 FVKESK. V dropped 10 bases and J dropped 4 bases, with 20 bases sitting between them. Full variable domain (rest looked up from reference TRBV14 and TRBJ2-7): EAGVTQFPSHSVIEKGQTVTLRCDPISGHDNLYWYRRVMGKEIKFLLHFVKESKQDESGMPNNRFLAERTGGTYSTLKVQPAELEDSGVYFCATSYRAGSYEQYFGPGTRLTVT.

This clonotype has a handful of counts. The chain couples TRBV11-2 to TRBJ2-1; 8 nucleotides line up with TRBD2. The ends lost 5 bases at V and 7 bases at J; junction bases unmatched: 4. In germline, CDR1 is SGHAT, CDR2 FQNNGV. CDR3 length: 13 amino acids. Here the CDR3 DNA reads TGTGCCAGCAGCCTGGGACTAGAGAATGAGCAGTTCTTC. This encodes CASSLGLENEQFF.

This clonotype was detected only a few times. The genes are TRBV7-8 and TRBJ2-1, with D perhaps TRBD1 (5 bases). The germline V and J ends were trimmed by 5 bases and 7 bases, with 21 bases remaining between them. Germline CDR1 and CDR2: SGHVS and FQNEAQ. This CDR3 has 16 amino acids. CDR3 bases: TGTGCCAGCAGCCTTAGTGGGGCTACTCTGGGGAATGAGCAGTTCTTC. This translates into CASSLSGATLGNEQFF.

The sample holds a few counts of this clonotype. V gene TRBV20-1 combines with J gene TRBJ2-5, with TRBD2 matching 7 bases. This CDR3 spans 13 amino acids. The V segment lost 6 bases and the J segment 3 bases; nucleotides outside the gene matches: 7. Germline CDR1 reads DFQATT; CDR2 reads SNEGSKA (reference sequence). The CDR3 loop reads CSALGAGEETQYF. CDR3 coding DNA: TGCAGTGCGCTAGGGGCGGGAGAAGAGACCCAGTACTTC.

This clonotype occurred once. The chain uses TRBV30 and TRBJ2-7; 7 bases match TRBD2. Germline V CDR1 and CDR2: GTSNPN, SVGIG (reference sequence). The V and J ends lost 6 bases and 6 bases, in that order; junction bases with no gene match: 2. The CDR3 length is 10 residues. CDR3 bases: TGTGCCTGCGGGGAGGGCGAGCAGTACTTC. It translates to CACGEGEQYF.

This chain connects TRBV18 to TRBJ2-2; D might be TRBD2 (6 bases). Germline lookup yields CDR1 KGHSH and CDR2 LQKENI. The germline V and J ends were trimmed by 1 base and 6 bases, with 9 bases remaining between them. CDR3 length equals 14 residues. In nucleotides, the CDR3 is TGTGCCAGCTCACCACGGGGGGAATCCGGGGAGCTGTTTTTT. This encodes CASSPRGESGELFF.

This clonotype showed up just a few times. The chain's CDR3 is CASSLRTSGRWAGELFF. The CDR3 DNA follows: TGTGCCAGCAGTTTACGGACTAGCGGGAGGTGGGCCGGGGAGCTGTTTTTT. V usage is TRBV28 and J usage is TRBJ2-2, with TRBD2 matching over 14 bases. V lost 2 bases to trimming and J lost 6 bases; unmatched junction nucleotides: 5. CDR1 and CDR2 from the germline V gene are MDHEN and SYDVKM. This CDR3 region has 17 residues.

The chain uses TRBV6-2 or TRBV6-3 and TRBJ2-1; no definite D call. V dropped 8 bases and J dropped 4 bases, with 15 bases sitting between them. CDR3 length: 14 amino acids. Germline CDR1 reads MNHEY; CDR2 reads SVGEGT. The CDR3 DNA follows: TGTGCCAGCTCGTCCGGTCCTTTATACAATGAGCAGTTCTTC. It codes for CASSSGPLYNEQFF.